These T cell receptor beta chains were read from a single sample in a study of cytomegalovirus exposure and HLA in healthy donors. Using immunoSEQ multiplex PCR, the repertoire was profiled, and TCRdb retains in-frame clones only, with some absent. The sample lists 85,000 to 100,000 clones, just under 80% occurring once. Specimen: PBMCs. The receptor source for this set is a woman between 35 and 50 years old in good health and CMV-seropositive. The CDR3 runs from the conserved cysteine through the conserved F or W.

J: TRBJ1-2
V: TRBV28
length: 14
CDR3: CASSLADKTYGYTF

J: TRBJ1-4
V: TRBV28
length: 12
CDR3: CASSGRTGQLFF

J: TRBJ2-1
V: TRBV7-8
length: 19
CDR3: CASSLGPGLALSSYNEQFF

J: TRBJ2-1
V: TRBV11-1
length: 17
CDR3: CASSSGLAGGPYNEQFF

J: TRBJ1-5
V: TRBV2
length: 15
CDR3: CASSDLLGPGQPQHF

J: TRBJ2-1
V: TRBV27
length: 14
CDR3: CASSPQTGFNEQFF

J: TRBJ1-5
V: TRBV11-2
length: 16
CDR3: CASSLSSYTGMEPQHF

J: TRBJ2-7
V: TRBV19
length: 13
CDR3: CASPRTSGSEQYF

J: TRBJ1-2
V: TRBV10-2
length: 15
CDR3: CASSEFGGQSHGYTF

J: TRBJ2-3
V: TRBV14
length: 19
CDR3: CASSQDLFNGGRDTDTQYF

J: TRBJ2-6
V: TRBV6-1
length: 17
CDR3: CASSVGQGAGGANVLTF

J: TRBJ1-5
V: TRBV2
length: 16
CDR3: CASSGLGVRGNQPQHF

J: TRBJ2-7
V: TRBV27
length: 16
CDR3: CASSERGDRGSYEQYF

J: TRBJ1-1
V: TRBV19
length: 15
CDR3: CASSRETGASTEAFF

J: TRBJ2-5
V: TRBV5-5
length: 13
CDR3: CASSRQGQETQYF

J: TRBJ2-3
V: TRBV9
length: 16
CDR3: CASSAGLAGGLDTQYF

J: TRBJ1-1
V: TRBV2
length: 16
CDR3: CASLNPGHFLNTEAFF

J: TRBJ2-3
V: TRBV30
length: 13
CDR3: CAWSKGAGDTQYF

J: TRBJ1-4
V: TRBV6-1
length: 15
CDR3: CASRGPGGSNEKLFF

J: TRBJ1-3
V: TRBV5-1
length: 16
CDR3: CASSPGAGPARNTIYF

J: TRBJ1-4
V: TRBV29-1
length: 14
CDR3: CSVGTGHPYEKLFF

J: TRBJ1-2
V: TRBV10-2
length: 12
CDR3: CASSESRSGYTF

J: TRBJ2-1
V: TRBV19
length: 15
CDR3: CASSIGGGPWDEQFF

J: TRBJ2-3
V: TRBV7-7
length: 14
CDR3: CASSPQGAGDTQYF

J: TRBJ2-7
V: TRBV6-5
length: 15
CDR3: CASSSDRTSPLEQYF

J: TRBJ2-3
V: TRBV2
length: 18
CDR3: CASRFDVYGQGASDTQYF

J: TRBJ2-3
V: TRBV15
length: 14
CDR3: CATNRDRVTDTQYF

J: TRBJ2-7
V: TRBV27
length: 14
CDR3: CASRGTSGSYEQYF

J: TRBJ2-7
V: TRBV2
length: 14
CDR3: CASKPGLLTYEQYF

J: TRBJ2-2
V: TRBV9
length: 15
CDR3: CASRPGAQNTGELFF